This T cell receptor beta chain was sequenced during a study of cytomegalovirus exposure and HLA in healthy donors. Study as a whole: An early release of data contained about 85 million unique TCRs, which came from HLA-typed donors. Study-level results: As a later analysis showed, a missense DCLRE1C variant was linked to trimming of TCR beta V- and J-genes.

A note on this clone: Its antigen is undetermined.

Both 60 Vbeta primers and 13 Jbeta primers went into the PCR. Repertoires were generated with immunoSEQ multiplex PCR, while TCRdb's copy carries only in-frame clones and drops some. The listing records 130,000 or so clones. The germline V gene has CDR1 SGHDN and CDR2 FVKESK. CDR3 length: 14 residues. V lost 1 base and J lost 0, with 6 bases in between. The V gene is TRBV14, the J gene TRBJ1-1; a possible D gene is TRBD1 (5 bases). The specimen was PBMCs. The TCR originated in a woman in her 40s in good health and CMV-seronegative. CDR3 bases: TGTGCCAGCAGCCAAGGACAGATGAACACTGAAGCTTTCTTT. Its translation: CASSQGQMNTEAFF.